Listed here is a single T cell receptor beta chain. TCRdb keeps only in-frame clones here, not all; method: immunoSEQ multiplex PCR. This table has about 140,000 clones, 80% to 90% appearing once. This entry belongs to a study of control samples from healthy donors and cancer patients. Germline trimming cut 2 bases from V and 4 bases from J; bases unmatched to any gene: 5. CDR3 size: 16 residues. In germline, CDR1 is SGHTA, CDR2 FQGNSA. Input material: blood. This receptor was obtained from a woman aged 25 to 45 in good health. The rearrangement joins TRBV7-2 to TRBJ2-7; 13 bases agree with TRBD2. The CDR3 DNA reads as TGTGCCAGCAGCTTACTTCGGACTAGCGGGAGTTACGAGCAGTACTTC. This translates into CASSLLRTSGSYEQYF.